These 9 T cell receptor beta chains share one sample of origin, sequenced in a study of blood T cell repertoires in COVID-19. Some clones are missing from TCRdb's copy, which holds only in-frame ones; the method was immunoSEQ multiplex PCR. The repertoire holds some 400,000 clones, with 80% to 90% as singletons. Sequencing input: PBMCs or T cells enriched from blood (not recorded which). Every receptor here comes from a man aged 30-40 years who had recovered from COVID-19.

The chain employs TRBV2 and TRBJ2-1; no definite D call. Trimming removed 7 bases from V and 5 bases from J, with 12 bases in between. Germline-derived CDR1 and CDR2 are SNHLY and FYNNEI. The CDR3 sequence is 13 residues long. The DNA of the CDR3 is TGTGCCAGCACGGTCAGGTTGGACAATGAGCAGTTCTTC. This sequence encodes CASTVRLDNEQFF.

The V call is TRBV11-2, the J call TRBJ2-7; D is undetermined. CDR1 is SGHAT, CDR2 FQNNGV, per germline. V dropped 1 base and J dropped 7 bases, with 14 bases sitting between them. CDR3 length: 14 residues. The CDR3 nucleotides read TGTGCCAGCAGCTTAGTTTTGACTCCACCTGAGCAGTACTTC. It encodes CASSLVLTPPEQYF.

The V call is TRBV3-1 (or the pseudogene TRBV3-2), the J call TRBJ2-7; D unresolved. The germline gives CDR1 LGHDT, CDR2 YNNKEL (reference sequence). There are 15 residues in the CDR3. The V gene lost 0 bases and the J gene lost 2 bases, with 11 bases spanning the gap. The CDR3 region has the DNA TGTGCCAGCAGCCAAGACTTACTAAACACCTACGAGCAGTACTTC. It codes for CASSQDLLNTYEQYF.

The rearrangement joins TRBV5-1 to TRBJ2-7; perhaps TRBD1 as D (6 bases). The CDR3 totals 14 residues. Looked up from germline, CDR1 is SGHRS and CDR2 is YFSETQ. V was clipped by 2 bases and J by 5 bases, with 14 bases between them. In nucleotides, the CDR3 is TGCGCCAGCAGCTTACGGACAGTTGGCAACGAGCAGTACTTC. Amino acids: CASSLRTVGNEQYF.

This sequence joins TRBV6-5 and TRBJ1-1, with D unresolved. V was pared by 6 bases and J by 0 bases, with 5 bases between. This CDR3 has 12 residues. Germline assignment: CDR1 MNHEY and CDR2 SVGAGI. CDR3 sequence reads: CASRHLNTEAFF. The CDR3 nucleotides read TGTGCCAGCAGACACCTGAACACTGAAGCTTTCTTT.

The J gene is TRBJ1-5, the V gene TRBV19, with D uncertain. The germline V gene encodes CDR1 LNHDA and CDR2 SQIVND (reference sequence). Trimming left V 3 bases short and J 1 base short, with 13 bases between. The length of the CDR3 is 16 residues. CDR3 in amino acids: CASSMTRQSSNQPQHF. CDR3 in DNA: TGTGCCAGTAGTATGACGAGGCAGTCAAGCAATCAGCCCCAGCATTTT.

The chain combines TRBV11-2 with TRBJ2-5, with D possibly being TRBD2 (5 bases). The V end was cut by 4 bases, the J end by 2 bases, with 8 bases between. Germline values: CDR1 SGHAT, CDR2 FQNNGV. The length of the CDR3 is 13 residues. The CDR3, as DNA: TGTGCCAGCAGCTATGCGGGTCAAGAGACCCAGTACTTC. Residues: CASSYAGQETQYF.

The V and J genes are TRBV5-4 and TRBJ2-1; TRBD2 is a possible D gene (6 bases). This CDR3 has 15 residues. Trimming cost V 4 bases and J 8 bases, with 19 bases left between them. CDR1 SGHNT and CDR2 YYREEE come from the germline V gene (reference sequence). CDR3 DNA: TGTGCCAGCAGCCCAACTAGCAACGTGAGGGATGAGCAGTTCTTC. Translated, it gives CASSPTSNVRDEQFF.

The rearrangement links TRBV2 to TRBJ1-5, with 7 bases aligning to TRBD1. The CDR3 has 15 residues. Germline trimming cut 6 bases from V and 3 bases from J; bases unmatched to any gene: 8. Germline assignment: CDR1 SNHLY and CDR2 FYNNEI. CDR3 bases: TGTGCCAGCAGGATGGGACAGTATAACAATCAGCCCCAGCATTTT. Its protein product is CASRMGQYNNQPQHF. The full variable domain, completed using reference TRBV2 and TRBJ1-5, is EPEVTQTPSHQVTQMGQEVILRCVPISNHLYFYWYRQILGQKVEFLVSFYNNEISEKSEIFDDQFSVERPDGSNFTLKIRSTKLEDSAMYFCASRMGQYNNQPQHFGDGTRLSIL.